Below, 25 T cell receptor beta chains from the same sample are listed, as sequenced in a study of graft-versus-host responses after intestinal transplantation. What these receptors recognize is not known. TCRdb's table, derived via immunoSEQ multiplex PCR, lists solely in-frame clones and lacks some. This sample has 100,000 to 130,000 clones; about 91% occur once, and the top ten carry less than 0.85%. Sequencing was performed on unstimulated CD4+ T cells sorted from spleen or lymph node cells, taken before transplant. These receptors were obtained from a human donor who was the organ donor for an intestinal transplant.

The chain employs TRBV6-5 and TRBJ2-7; 11 positions agree with TRBD1. The CDR3 consists of 14 residues. V was pared by 5 bases and J by 5 bases, with 5 bases of the junction left unmatched. The germline CDR1 and CDR2 sequences are MNHEY and SVGAGI. The CDR3 DNA reads TGTGCCAGCAGTGCGGGACAGGGGGTCAACGAGCAGTACTTC. This encodes CASSAGQGVNEQYF.

J is TRBJ2-7 and V is TRBV15, with D uncertain. The CDR3 runs to 14 residues. Trimming cost V 6 bases and J 2 bases, with 14 bases left between them. Per germline, CDR1 LNHNV and CDR2 YYDKDF (reference sequence). CDR3 loop: CATSTRTRAYEQYF. DNA for the CDR3: TGTGCCACCAGTACAAGGACCCGGGCCTACGAGCAGTACTTC. Complete variable domain (other parts from reference TRBV15 and TRBJ2-7): DAMVIQNPRYQVTQFGKPVTLSCSQTLNHNVMYWYQQKSSQAPKLLFHYYDKDFNNEADTPDNFQSRRPNTSFCFLDIRSPGLGDTAMYLCATSTRTRAYEQYFGPGTRLTVT.

The gene calls are TRBV2 and TRBJ1-2; D ambiguous. The ends were cut back, 4 bases at V and 0 bases at J, with 3 bases in the middle. Per the germline V gene, CDR1 is SNHLY and CDR2 is FYNNEI. The CDR3 runs to 12 residues. The CDR3 sequence: CASSGTNYGYTF. CDR3 bases: TGTGCCAGCAGTGGTACTAACTATGGCTACACCTTC. Supplemented by reference TRBV2 and TRBJ1-2, the full variable domain reads EPEVTQTPSHQVTQMGQEVILRCVPISNHLYFYWYRQILGQKVEFLVSFYNNEISEKSEIFDDQFSVERPDGSNFTLKIRSTKLEDSAMYFCASSGTNYGYTFGSGTRLTVV.

The J gene is TRBJ2-7, the V gene TRBV9; D may be TRBD2 (7 bases). The CDR3 is made up of 16 amino acids. Germline CDR1 is SGDLS and CDR2 is YYNGEE. V was pared by 3 bases and J by 6 bases, with 22 bases between. This CDR3 is CASSAGRGAGGLEQYF. The CDR3 bases are TGTGCCAGCAGCGCCGGACGGGGGGCCGGTGGGCTCGAGCAGTACTTC. Full variable domain (missing parts from reference TRBV9 and TRBJ2-7): DSGVTQTPKHLITATGQRVTLRCSPRSGDLSVYWYQQSLDQGLQFLIQYYNGEERAKGNILERFSAQQFPDLHSELNLSSLELGDSALYFCASSAGRGAGGLEQYFGPGTRLTVT.

The V and J genes are TRBV18 and TRBJ1-1, with TRBD1 identical over 11 bases. The germline V gene has CDR1 KGHSH and CDR2 LQKENI. The CDR3 covers 15 residues. Trimming removed 3 bases from V and 4 bases from J; junction bases left unmatched: 4. CDR3 in amino acids: CASSPSGTGGTEAFF. DNA of the CDR3: TGTGCCAGCTCACCCTCCGGGACAGGGGGCACTGAAGCTTTCTTT.

This chain connects TRBV5-5 to TRBJ1-4; tentative D call: TRBD1 (5 bases). Germline V lookup: CDR1 SGHKS, CDR2 YYEKEE (reference sequence). The CDR3 extends over 14 amino acids. The ends were cut back, 4 bases at V and 5 bases at J, with 12 bases in the middle. CDR3 nucleotides: TGTGCCAGCAGCGAAGGGGTGCGAAATGAAAAACTGTTTTTT. Its protein is CASSEGVRNEKLFF.

To note about this clone: A junction end diverges from the germline sequence, so it may reflect a read error. The rearrangement links TRBV15 to TRBJ2-7; 9 positions match TRBD1. The CDR3 totals 14 residues. Germline V gene sequence: CDR1 LNHNV, CDR2 YYDKDF (reference sequence). DNA of the CDR3: TGTGCCACCAGCCGAGACAGGGGGACCTACGAGCAGTACTTC. This codes for CATSRDRGTYEQYF.

This sequence joins TRBV6-5 and TRBJ1-5, with D uncertain. Germline CDR1 and CDR2: MNHEY and SVGAGI. This CDR3 comprises 12 residues. V was shortened by 6 bases and J by 7 bases, with 10 bases between the two germline ends. For the CDR3, the DNA is TGTGCCAGCAGCCACGGAGCCCAGCCCCAGCATTTT. It specifies CASSHGAQPQHF.

This rearrangement joins TRBV2 to TRBJ1-2; D gene ambiguous. The CDR3 sequence is 14 residues long. Per germline, CDR1 SNHLY and CDR2 FYNNEI. Trimming pared 4 bases from V and 4 bases from J, leaving 13 bases between. The CDR3 nucleotides read TGTGCCAGCAGTGCCAGCCCCGAGGCCTATGGCTACACCTTC. This sequence encodes CASSASPEAYGYTF. Full variable domain (outside the CDR3, taken from reference TRBV2 and TRBJ1-2): EPEVTQTPSHQVTQMGQEVILRCVPISNHLYFYWYRQILGQKVEFLVSFYNNEISEKSEIFDDQFSVERPDGSNFTLKIRSTKLEDSAMYFCASSASPEAYGYTFGSGTRLTVV.

The CDR3 DNA reads TGTGCCATCAGTGAGACTAGCGGGGGGCTTTACAATGAGCAGTTCTTC. It codes for CAISETSGGLYNEQFF. V is TRBV10-3 and J is TRBJ2-1; TRBD2 agrees at 12 bases. This CDR3 is 16 amino acids long. Trimming at V came to 2 bases and at J to 4 bases, leaving 3 bases not matched to a gene. Looked up from germline, CDR1 is ENHRY and CDR2 is SYGVKD.

This chain uses TRBV30 with TRBJ1-4, with D tentatively TRBD1 (5 bases). The CDR3 extends over 13 amino acids. Germline V lookup: CDR1 GTSNPN, CDR2 SVGIG (reference sequence). Trimming cost V 8 bases and J 5 bases, with 15 bases left between them. The CDR3 DNA reads as TGTGCCGGAGGGACGCTGGCGAATGAAAAACTGTTTTTT. As protein: CAGGTLANEKLFF.

In this sample, this clone turned up a few times. The chain recombines TRBV7-3 with TRBJ2-1, with 7 bases that match TRBD1. CDR1 and CDR2 from the germline V gene are SGHTA and FQGTGA. Trimming cost V 8 bases and J 3 bases; bases outside gene matches: 10. The CDR3 length is 15 residues. DNA for the CDR3: TGTGCCAGCTCCCCCAAACAGGGGAACTACAATGAGCAGTTCTTC. Its protein product is CASSPKQGNYNEQFF.

The rearrangement joins TRBV19 to TRBJ2-5; D perhaps matches TRBD2 (5 bases). The CDR3 loop spans 13 amino acids. The V gene's germline CDR1 is LNHDA and CDR2 SQIVND (reference sequence). V was pared by 6 bases and J by 1 base, with 9 bases between. CDR3 loop: CASRESGQETQYF. In nucleotides, the CDR3 is TGTGCCAGTAGGGAAAGCGGCCAAGAGACCCAGTACTTC.

The rearrangement uses TRBV19 and TRBJ1-1, with 10 bases matching TRBD1. The CDR3 runs to 17 residues. The germline CDR1 and CDR2 sequences are LNHDA and SQIVND (reference sequence). V lost 5 bases, J lost 2 bases, and 11 bases stayed unmatched. DNA for the CDR3: TGTGCCAGTAGTCAGGACAGGGGGACACAACTTAACACTGAAGCTTTCTTT. Protein product: CASSQDRGTQLNTEAFF. The full variable domain, with the rest looked up from reference TRBV19 and TRBJ1-1, is DGGITQSPKYLFRKEGQNVTLSCEQNLNHDAMYWYRQDPGQGLRLIYYSQIVNDFQKGDIAEGYSVSREKKESFPLTVTSAQKNPTAFYLCASSQDRGTQLNTEAFFGQGTRLTVV.

About this clone itself: Other DNA sequences in the sample encode the same CDR3. This chain connects TRBV7-6 to TRBJ2-5; no definite D call. The CDR3 runs to 15 residues. CDR1 and CDR2 from the germline V gene are SGHVS and FNYEAQ. Trimming stripped 4 bases from V and 5 bases from J, with 17 bases between. The CDR3 DNA follows: TGTGCCAGCAGCTCGCCGGCGCGGAAAGACGAGACCCAGTACTTC. Amino acids: CASSSPARKDETQYF.

V is TRBV30 and J is TRBJ2-6; no definite D call. This CDR3 has 15 amino acids. The germline gives CDR1 GTSNPN, CDR2 SVGIG (reference sequence). V was shortened by 1 base and J by 2 bases, with 9 bases between the two germline ends. CDR3 bases: TGTGCCTGGAGTGCTAAGGGCCCTGGGGCCAACGTCCTGACTTTC. It yields the protein CAWSAKGPGANVLTF.

This chain connects TRBV6-1 to TRBJ2-7, with TRBD1 matching over 10 bases. The CDR3 totals 15 residues. After removal of 3 bases from V and 3 bases from J, the junction contained 5 bases not matched to a gene. The germline CDR1 and CDR2 sequences are MNHNS and SASEGT. The CDR3: CASSDGGTGDYEQYF. CDR3 DNA sequence: TGTGCCAGCAGTGATGGAGGGACAGGGGACTACGAGCAGTACTTC.

This chain connects TRBV7-3 to TRBJ1-1, with a weak D call TRBD1 (5 bases). Germline assignment: CDR1 SGHTA and CDR2 FQGTGA. CDR3 size: 15 residues. The V end lost 0 bases, the J end lost 1 base, and 9 bases lay between the germline ends. The CDR3 loop reads CASSLTGGRNTEAFF. The CDR3 nucleotides are TGTGCCAGCAGCTTAACCGGGGGGAGGAACACTGAAGCTTTCTTT.

The chain employs TRBV9 and TRBJ1-6, with 10 positions matching TRBD1. The germline V gene encodes CDR1 SGDLS and CDR2 YYNGEE. CDR3 length: 15 amino acids. Trimming took 3 bases from V and 7 from J; bases not matched to a gene: 4. In DNA, the CDR3 is TGTGCCAGCAGCGCTGGGGACAGGGGCAATTCACCCCTCCACTTT. It encodes CASSAGDRGNSPLHF.

This clone was found once. As DNA, the CDR3 is TGTGCCAGCAGCTTCCACAGGGAAGCTTTCTTT. Translated: CASSFHREAFF. The chain has TRBV7-2 and TRBJ1-1, with a weak D call TRBD1 (5 bases). V gave up 3 bases and J gave up 8 bases, with 7 bases separating them. Germline loops: CDR1 SGHTA, CDR2 FQGNSA. The CDR3 is 11 amino acids. Variable domain in full (rest from reference TRBV7-2 and TRBJ1-1): GAGVSQSPSNKVTEKGKDVELRCDPISGHTALYWYRQSLGQGLEFLIYFQGNSAPDKSGLPSDRFSAERTGGSVSTLTIQRTQQEDSAVYLCASSFHREAFFGQGTRLTVV.

About this clone: Compared with germline, one end of the junction differs, possibly owing to a read error. Other DNA sequences in this specimen translate into the identical CDR3. J is TRBJ2-2 and V is TRBV19; 8 nucleotides line up with TRBD1. Germline CDR1 is LNHDA and CDR2 is SQIVND (reference sequence). This CDR3 is built from 15 residues. Here the CDR3 DNA reads TGTGCCAGTAGCCTCAGGACAGGGCGCACCGGGGAGCTGTTTTTC. It encodes CASSLRTGRTGELFF.

V is TRBV11-2 and J is TRBJ1-3, with D perhaps TRBD1 (5 bases). V lost 6 bases to trimming and J lost 10 bases, with 10 bases between them. The CDR3 contains 11 residues. Per germline, CDR1 SGHAT and CDR2 FQNNGV. CDR3: CASSPGSTIYF. As DNA, the CDR3 is TGTGCCAGCAGTCCAGGGAGTACCATATATTTT.

CDR3 in amino acids: CASSREGGEKLFF. CDR3 DNA sequence: TGCGCCAGCAGCCGAGAAGGGGGGGAAAAACTGTTTTTT. This rearrangement joins TRBV5-1 to TRBJ1-4, with D perhaps matching TRBD1 (6 bases). The germline V gene encodes CDR1 SGHRS and CDR2 YFSETQ. CDR3 length equals 13 residues. Trimming took off 4 bases at V and 8 bases at J, with 12 bases between the two ends.

This chain links TRBV30 with TRBJ1-2; D unresolved. V lost 4 bases, J lost 4 bases, and 16 bases lay in between. This CDR3 is built from 14 residues. Germline lookup yields CDR1 GTSNPN and CDR2 SVGIG (reference sequence). CDR3 in amino acids: CAWNGRDGPYGYTF. CDR3 in DNA: TGTGCCTGGAACGGAAGAGACGGGCCCTATGGCTACACCTTC.

This rearrangement joins TRBV27 to TRBJ2-2, with 8 bases that match TRBD1. The trim removed 2 bases at V and 3 bases at J, leaving 8 bases unmatched. CDR1 is MNHEY, CDR2 SMNVEV, per germline (reference sequence). This CDR3 region has 17 residues. CDR3 DNA sequence: TGTGCCAGCAGTTTACGCATACACAGGGGGGACACCGGGGAGCTGTTTTTT. This codes for CASSLRIHRGDTGELFF.